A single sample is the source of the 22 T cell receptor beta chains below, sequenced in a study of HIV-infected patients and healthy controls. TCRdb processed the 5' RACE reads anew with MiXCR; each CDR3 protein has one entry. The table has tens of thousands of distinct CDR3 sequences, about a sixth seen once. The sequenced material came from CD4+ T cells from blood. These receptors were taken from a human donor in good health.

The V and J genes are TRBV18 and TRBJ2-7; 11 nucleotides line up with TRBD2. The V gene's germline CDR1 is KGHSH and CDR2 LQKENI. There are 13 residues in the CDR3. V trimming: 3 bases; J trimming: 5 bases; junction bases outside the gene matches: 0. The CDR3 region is CASSPGLADEQYF. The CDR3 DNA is TGTGCCAGCTCACCGGGACTAGCGGACGAGCAGTACTTC.

The DNA for the CDR3 is TGTGCCAGCAACCAGGGGTATGAGCAGTTCTTC. As protein: CASNQGYEQFF. This chain connects TRBV6-5 to TRBJ2-1, with TRBD1 as a possible D gene (6 bases). Germline loops: CDR1 MNHEY, CDR2 SVGAGI. The V and J ends lost 7 bases and 8 bases respectively, with 9 bases between them. The CDR3 loop spans 11 amino acids.

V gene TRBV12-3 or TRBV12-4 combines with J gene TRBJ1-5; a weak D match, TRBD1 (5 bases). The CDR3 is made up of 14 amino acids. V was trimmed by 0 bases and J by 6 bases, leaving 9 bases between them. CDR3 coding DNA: TGTGCCAGCAGTTTAGCGGGAGACAGTCAGCCCCAGCATTTT. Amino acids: CASSLAGDSQPQHF.

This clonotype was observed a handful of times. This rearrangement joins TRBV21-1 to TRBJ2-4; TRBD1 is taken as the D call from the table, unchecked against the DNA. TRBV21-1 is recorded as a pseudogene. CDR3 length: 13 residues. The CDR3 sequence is CASGLQGVNIQYF. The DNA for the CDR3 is TGTGCCAGCGGCCTACAGGGTGTTAACATTCAGTACTTC.

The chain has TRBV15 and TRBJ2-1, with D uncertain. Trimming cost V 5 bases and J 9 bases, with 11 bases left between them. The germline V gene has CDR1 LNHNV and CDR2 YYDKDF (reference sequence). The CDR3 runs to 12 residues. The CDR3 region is CATSYNGLEQFF. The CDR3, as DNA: TGTGCCACCAGCTACAACGGCCTTGAGCAGTTCTTC.

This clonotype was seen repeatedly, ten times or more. CDR3 nucleotide sequence: TGTGCCAGCAACCCACCCCCGGACAGCTCGAACACTGAAGCTTTCTTT. Protein sequence: CASNPPPDSSNTEAFF. The chain couples TRBV7-9 to TRBJ1-1; a weak D match, TRBD1 (6 bases). CDR3 length: 16 amino acids. Germline CDR1 and CDR2: SEHNR and FQNEAQ (reference sequence). The V and J ends lost 7 bases and 1 base respectively, with 19 bases between them.

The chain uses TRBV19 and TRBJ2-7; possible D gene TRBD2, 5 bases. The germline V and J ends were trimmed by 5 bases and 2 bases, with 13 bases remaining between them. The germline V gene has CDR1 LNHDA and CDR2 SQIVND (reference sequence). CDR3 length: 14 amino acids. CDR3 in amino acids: CASSLTFGAYEQYF. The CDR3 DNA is TGTGCCAGTAGTCTTACCTTCGGGGCCTACGAGCAGTACTTC.

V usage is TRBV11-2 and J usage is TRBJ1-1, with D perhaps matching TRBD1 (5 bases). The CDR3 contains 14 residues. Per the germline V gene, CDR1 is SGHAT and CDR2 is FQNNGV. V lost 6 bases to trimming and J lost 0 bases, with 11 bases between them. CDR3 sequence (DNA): TGTGCCAGCAGACTACAGGAAATGAACACTGAAGCTTTCTTT. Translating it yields CASRLQEMNTEAFF.

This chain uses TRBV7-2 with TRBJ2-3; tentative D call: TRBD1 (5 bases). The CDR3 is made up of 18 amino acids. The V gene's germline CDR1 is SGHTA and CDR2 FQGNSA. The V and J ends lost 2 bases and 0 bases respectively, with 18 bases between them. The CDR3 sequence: CASSLNPTGPSSTDTQYF. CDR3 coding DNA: TGTGCCAGCAGCTTAAACCCAACAGGCCCCTCTAGCACAGATACGCAGTATTTT.

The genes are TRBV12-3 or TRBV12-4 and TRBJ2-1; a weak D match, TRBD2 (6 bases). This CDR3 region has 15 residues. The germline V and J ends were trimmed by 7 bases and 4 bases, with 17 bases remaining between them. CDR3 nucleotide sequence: TGTGCCAGCACCCTTTCCGGGACTTCATACAATGAGCAGTTCTTC. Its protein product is CASTLSGTSYNEQFF.

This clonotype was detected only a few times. The CDR3 region has the DNA TGTGCCAGCAGTTACTCAACAGGTAACTACGAGCAGTACTTC. Translated: CASSYSTGNYEQYF. The J gene is TRBJ2-7, the V gene TRBV6-6; perhaps TRBD1 as D (5 bases). Germline CDR1 MNHNY, CDR2 SVGAGI (reference sequence). The CDR3 extends over 14 amino acids. V shed 0 bases and J shed 3 bases, with 9 bases lying between them.

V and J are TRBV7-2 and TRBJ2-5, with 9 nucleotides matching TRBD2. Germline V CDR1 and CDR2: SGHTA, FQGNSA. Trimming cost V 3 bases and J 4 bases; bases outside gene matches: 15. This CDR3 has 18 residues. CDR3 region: CASSLSRLAGKGGETQYF. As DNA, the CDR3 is TGTGCCAGCAGCTTGAGTAGGCTAGCGGGGAAAGGAGGAGAGACCCAGTACTTC.

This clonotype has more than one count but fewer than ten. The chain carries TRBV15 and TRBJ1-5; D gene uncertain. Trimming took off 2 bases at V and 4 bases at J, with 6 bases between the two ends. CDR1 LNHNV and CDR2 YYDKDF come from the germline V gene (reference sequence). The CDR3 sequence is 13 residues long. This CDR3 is CATSRQVNQPQHF. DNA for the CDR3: TGTGCCACCAGCAGACAGGTTAATCAGCCCCAGCATTTT.

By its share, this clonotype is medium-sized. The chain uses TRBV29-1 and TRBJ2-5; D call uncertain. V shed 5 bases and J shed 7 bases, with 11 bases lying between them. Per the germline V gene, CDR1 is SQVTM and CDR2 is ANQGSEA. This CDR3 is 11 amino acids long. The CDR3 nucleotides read TGCAGCGTTCGGATCATCCTGACCCAGTACTTC. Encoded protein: CSVRIILTQYF.

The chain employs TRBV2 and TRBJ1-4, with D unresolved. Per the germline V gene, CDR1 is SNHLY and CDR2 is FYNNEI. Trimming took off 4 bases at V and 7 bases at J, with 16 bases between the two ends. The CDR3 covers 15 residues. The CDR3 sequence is CASSGRVSSGEKLFF. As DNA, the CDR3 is TGTGCCAGCAGTGGACGGGTGTCTAGTGGTGAAAAACTGTTTTTT. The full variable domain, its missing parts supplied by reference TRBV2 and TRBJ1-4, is EPEVTQTPSHQVTQMGQEVILRCVPISNHLYFYWYRQILGQKVEFLVSFYNNEISEKSEIFDDQFSVERPDGSNFTLKIRSTKLEDSAMYFCASSGRVSSGEKLFFGSGTQLSVL.

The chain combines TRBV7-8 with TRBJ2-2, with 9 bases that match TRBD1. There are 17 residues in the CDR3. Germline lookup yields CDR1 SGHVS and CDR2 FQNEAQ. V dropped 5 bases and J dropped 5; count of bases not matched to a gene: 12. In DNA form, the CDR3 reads TGTGCCAGCAGCCGAATGCCGGGACAGGGTTTGACCGGGGAGCTGTTTTTT. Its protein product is CASSRMPGQGLTGELFF.

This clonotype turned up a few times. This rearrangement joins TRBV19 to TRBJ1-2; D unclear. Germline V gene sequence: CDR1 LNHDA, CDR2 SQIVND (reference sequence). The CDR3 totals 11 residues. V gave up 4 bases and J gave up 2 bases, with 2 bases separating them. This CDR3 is CASSTNYGYTF. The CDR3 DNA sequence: TGTGCCAGTAGTACCAACTATGGCTACACCTTC.

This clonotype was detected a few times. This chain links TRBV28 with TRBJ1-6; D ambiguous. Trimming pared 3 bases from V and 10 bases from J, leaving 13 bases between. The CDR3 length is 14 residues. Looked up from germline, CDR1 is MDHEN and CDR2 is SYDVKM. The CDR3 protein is CASSFGRKVSPLHF. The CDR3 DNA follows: TGTGCCAGCAGTTTCGGGAGGAAAGTGTCACCCCTCCACTTT.

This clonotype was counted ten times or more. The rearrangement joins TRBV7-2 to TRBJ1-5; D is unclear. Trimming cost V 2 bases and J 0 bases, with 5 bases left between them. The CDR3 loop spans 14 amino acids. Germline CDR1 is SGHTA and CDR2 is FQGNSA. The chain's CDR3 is CASSLYGSNQPQHF. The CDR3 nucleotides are TGTGCCAGCAGCTTATATGGTAGCAATCAGCCCCAGCATTTT.

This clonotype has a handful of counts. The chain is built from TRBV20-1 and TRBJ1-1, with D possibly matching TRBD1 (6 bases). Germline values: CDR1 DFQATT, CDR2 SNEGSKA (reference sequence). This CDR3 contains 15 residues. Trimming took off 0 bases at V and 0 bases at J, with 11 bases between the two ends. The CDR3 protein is CSAREDRTLNTEAFF. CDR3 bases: TGCAGTGCTAGAGAAGACAGGACCCTGAACACTGAAGCTTTCTTT.

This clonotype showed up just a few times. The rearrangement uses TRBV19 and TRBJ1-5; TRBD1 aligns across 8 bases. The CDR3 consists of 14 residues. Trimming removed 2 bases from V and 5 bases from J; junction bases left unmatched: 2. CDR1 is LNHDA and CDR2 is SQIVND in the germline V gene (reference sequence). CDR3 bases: TGTGCCAGTAGTATATCAGGGGGCGATCAGCCCCAGCATTTT. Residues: CASSISGGDQPQHF.

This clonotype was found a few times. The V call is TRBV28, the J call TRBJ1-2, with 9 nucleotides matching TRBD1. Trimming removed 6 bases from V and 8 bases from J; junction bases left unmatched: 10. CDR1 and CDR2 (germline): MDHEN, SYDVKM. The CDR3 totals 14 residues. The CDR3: CASRTRTGEEGYTF. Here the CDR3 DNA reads TGTGCCAGCAGAACCCGGACAGGGGAGGAAGGCTACACCTTC.